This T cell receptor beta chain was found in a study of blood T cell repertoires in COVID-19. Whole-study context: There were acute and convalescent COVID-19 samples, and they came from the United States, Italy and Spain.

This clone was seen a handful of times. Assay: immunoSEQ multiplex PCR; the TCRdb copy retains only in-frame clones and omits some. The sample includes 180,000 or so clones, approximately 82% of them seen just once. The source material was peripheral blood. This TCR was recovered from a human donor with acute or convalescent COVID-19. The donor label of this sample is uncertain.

The CDR3 loop is CASSSSQTGNTEAFF. The CDR3 DNA sequence: TGTGCCAGCAGTTCCTCCCAGACAGGGAACACTGAAGCTTTCTTT. The chain employs TRBV28 and TRBJ1-1; a possible D gene is TRBD1 (6 bases). This CDR3 is 15 amino acids long. Trimming took off 4 bases at V and 1 base at J, with 13 bases between the two ends. CDR1 and CDR2 from the germline V gene are MDHEN and SYDVKM.